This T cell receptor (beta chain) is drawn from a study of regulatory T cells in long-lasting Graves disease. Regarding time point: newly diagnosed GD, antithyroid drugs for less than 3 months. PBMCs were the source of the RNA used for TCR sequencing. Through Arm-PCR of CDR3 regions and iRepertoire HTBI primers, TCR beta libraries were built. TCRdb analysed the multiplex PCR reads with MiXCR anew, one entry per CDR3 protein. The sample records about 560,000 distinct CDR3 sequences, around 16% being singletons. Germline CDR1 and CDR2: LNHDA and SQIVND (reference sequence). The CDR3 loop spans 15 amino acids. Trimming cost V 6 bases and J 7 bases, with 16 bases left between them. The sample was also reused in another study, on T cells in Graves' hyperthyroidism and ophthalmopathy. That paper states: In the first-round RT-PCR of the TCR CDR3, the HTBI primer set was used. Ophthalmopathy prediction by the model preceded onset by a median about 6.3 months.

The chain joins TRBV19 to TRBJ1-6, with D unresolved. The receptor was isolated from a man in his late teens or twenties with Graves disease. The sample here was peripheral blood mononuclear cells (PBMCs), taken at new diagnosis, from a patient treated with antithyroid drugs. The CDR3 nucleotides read TGTGCCAGTAGCCCCACGAGGGATCCAAATTCACCCCTCCACTTT. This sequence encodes CASSPTRDPNSPLHF.